This TCR beta chain emerged from a study of blood T cell repertoires in COVID-19. TCRdb's table, derived via immunoSEQ multiplex PCR, lists solely in-frame clones and lacks some. The sample has approximately 320,000 clones; about 88% are singletons. Trimming cost V 1 base and J 1 base, with 10 bases left between them. This CDR3 has 15 residues. Germline-derived CDR1 and CDR2 are KGHSH and LQKENI. The material sequenced was PBMCs or T cells enriched from blood (not recorded which). The sequence was collected from a man aged 60 to 75 who had recovered from COVID-19. The V gene is TRBV18, the J gene TRBJ1-1; weak D call: TRBD1 (6 bases). CDR3 nucleotides: TGTGCCAGCTCACCACGGGGGGGCTCGAACACTGAAGCTTTCTTT. It codes for CASSPRGGSNTEAFF.